This passage covers 27 T cell receptor beta chains from one sample sequenced in a study of T cells in Graves' hyperthyroidism and ophthalmopathy. What was amplified from RNA transcripts were TCR beta CDR3 regions. The TCR CDR3 first-round RT-PCR relied on the HTBI primer set. From the multiplex PCR reads, TCRdb called clonotypes with MiXCR, one entry per CDR3 protein. The data contain 400,000 to 550,000 distinct CDR3 sequences, approximately 15% of them singletons. Sequences were obtained from blood. These receptors originate from a woman under 30 with Graves' hyperthyroidism.

This clonotype came up many times. The chain combines TRBV7-9 with TRBJ1-1, with D unclear. Trimming took 3 bases from V and 10 from J, leaving 9 bases between them. CDR3 length equals 11 residues. Germline V gives CDR1 SEHNR, CDR2 FQNEAQ (reference sequence). The CDR3 nucleotides read TGTGCCAGCAGCTTTGTGGGATCAGCTTTCTTT. Its protein product is CASSFVGSAFF. The whole variable domain, filled in from reference TRBV7-9 and TRBJ1-1, reads DTGVSQNPRHKITKRGQNVTFRCDPISEHNRLYWYRQTLGQGPEFLTYFQNEAQLEKSRLLSDRFSAERPKGSFSTLEIQRTEQGDSAMYLCASSFVGSAFFGQGTRLTVV.

In the case of this clonotype: This may stem from a read error, because a much larger clone lies one nucleotide away. The V and J genes are TRBV7-2 and TRBJ2-2; D might be TRBD1 (6 bases). Between the trimmed V and J ends, which lost 5 bases and 6 bases, there was a span of 10 bases. CDR1 is SGHTA and CDR2 is FQGNSA in the germline V gene. The CDR3 runs 13 residues. The CDR3 spells CASSQDRPGELFF. The CDR3 nucleotides read TGTGCCAGCAGCCAAGACAGGCCCGGGGAGCTGTTTTTT. The full variable domain, rest sourced from reference TRBV7-2 and TRBJ2-2, is GAGVSQSPSNKVTEKGKDVELRCDPISGHTALYWYRQSLGQGLEFLIYFQGNSAPDKSGLPSDRFSAERTGGSVSTLTIQRTQQEDSAVYLCASSQDRPGELFFGEGSRLTVL.

This clonotype was recorded at least ten times. The V and J genes are TRBV2 and TRBJ1-1; TRBD1 matches 7 bases. The CDR3 covers 13 residues. CDR1 SNHLY and CDR2 FYNNEI come from the germline V gene. The V gene end was trimmed by 6 bases and the J gene end by 4 bases; junction bases not matched to a gene: 5. The CDR3 loop is CASSDRVPTEAFF. In nucleotides, the CDR3 is TGTGCCAGCAGCGACAGGGTCCCCACTGAAGCTTTCTTT.

J is TRBJ2-3 and V is TRBV29-1; D perhaps matches TRBD1 (6 bases). V lost 6 bases, J lost 4 bases, and 17 bases lay in between. The CDR3 covers 14 residues. CDR1 and CDR2 (germline): SQVTM, ANQGSEA. The CDR3 loop is CSVAFTGIPDTQYF. CDR3 nucleotides: TGCAGCGTCGCCTTTACAGGGATCCCAGATACGCAGTATTTT.

This clonotype was recorded a few times. This chain connects TRBV2 to TRBJ1-5; 7 nucleotides match TRBD1. CDR3 length equals 14 residues. Germline-derived CDR1 and CDR2 are SNHLY and FYNNEI. The trim removed 8 bases at V and 9 bases at J, leaving 13 bases unmatched. CDR3 loop: CASATSQGRRPQHF. The CDR3 DNA reads as TGTGCCAGCGCGACCTCACAGGGGCGGCGGCCCCAGCATTTT.

This clonotype came up many times. The chain links TRBV3-1 to TRBJ1-6; weak D call: TRBD1 (5 bases). Deletions cut 0 bases from V and 0 bases from J, with 9 bases between. Germline CDR1 reads LGHDT; CDR2 reads YNNKEL (reference sequence). The CDR3 length is 17 residues. CDR3 nucleotides: TGTGCCAGCAGCCAAGATAGGGGCAGCTCCTATAATTCACCCCTCCACTTT. This encodes CASSQDRGSSYNSPLHF.

Worth noting for this clonotype: A much larger clone differs from this one at a single base, so this may be a read error. The chain has TRBV30 and TRBJ2-1; TRBD2 is a possible D gene (6 bases). Germline lookup yields CDR1 GTSNPN and CDR2 SVGIG (reference sequence). The CDR3 extends over 20 amino acids. V was cut by 4 bases and J by 4 bases, with 32 bases left in between. The CDR3 reads CAWTDGKDYERLGWYNEQFF. In DNA form, the CDR3 reads TGTGCCTGGACGGACGGAAAGGACTATGAGAGGCTAGGGTGGTACAATGAGCAGTTCTTC. Filled out from reference TRBV30 and TRBJ2-1, the complete variable domain reads SQTIHQWPATLVQPVGSPLSLECTVEGTSNPNLYWYRQAAGRGLQLLFYSVGIGQISSEVPQNLSASRPQDRQFILSSKKLLLSDSGFYLCAWTDGKDYERLGWYNEQFFGPGTRLTVL.

Ten or more counts support this clonotype. This chain uses TRBV6-5 with TRBJ1-2; D remains unclear. Per germline, CDR1 MNHEY and CDR2 SVGAGI. V lost 2 bases and J lost 2, with 6 bases in between. The length of the CDR3 is 13 residues. The CDR3 DNA is TGTGCCAGCAGTTACGAGGAGAACTATGGCTACACCTTC. Protein sequence: CASSYEENYGYTF.

In this sample, this clonotype turned up many times. This chain links TRBV4-1 with TRBJ2-3; tentatively, D is TRBD1 or TRBD2 (6 bases each). The CDR3 has 16 residues. Germline V gene lookup returns CDR1 MGHRA and CDR2 YSYEKL. V lost 5 bases and J lost 4, with 19 bases in between. The CDR3 here is CASSKGGSTFADTQYF. In DNA, the CDR3 is TGCGCCAGCAGCAAAGGGGGGTCGACCTTCGCAGATACGCAGTATTTT.

This clonotype showed up just a few times. The chain links TRBV6-1 to TRBJ2-1; 9 positions match TRBD2. In germline, CDR1 is MNHNS, CDR2 SASEGT. This CDR3 contains 14 residues. V trimming: 10 bases; J trimming: 4 bases; junction bases outside the gene matches: 8. CDR3 residues: CATAPSGTYNEQFF. CDR3 sequence (DNA): TGTGCCACCGCGCCTAGCGGGACTTACAATGAGCAGTTCTTC.

This clonotype was detected many times. The V call is TRBV10-3, the J call TRBJ1-5; D call uncertain. In germline, CDR1 is ENHRY, CDR2 SYGVKD. Deletions cut 4 bases from V and 3 bases from J, with 7 bases between. CDR3 length equals 13 residues. The DNA for the CDR3 is TGTGCCATCAGTGCACAGAACAATCAGCCCCAGCATTTT. Translating it yields CAISAQNNQPQHF.

On this clonotype itself: Just one base apart from a much larger clone, this may be a read error. V and J are TRBV11-3 and TRBJ1-1; D possibly corresponds to TRBD1 (5 bases). There are 12 residues in the CDR3. The germline CDR1 and CDR2 sequences are SGHNT and YENEEA. The CDR3 sequence: CASSSQGPDAFF. CDR3 nucleotide sequence: TGTGCCAGCAGCTCTCAGGGACCTGATGCTTTCTTT.

The gene calls are TRBV28 and TRBJ1-2, with D possibly TRBD1 on 6 matching bases. The CDR3 covers 14 residues. V shed 6 bases and J shed 3 bases, with 14 bases lying between them. Germline values: CDR1 MDHEN, CDR2 SYDVKM. CDR3 nucleotide sequence: TGTGCCAGCAGAAAGGGAGGGGGATACTATGGCTACACCTTC. Protein sequence: CASRKGGGYYGYTF.

The chain carries TRBV6-1 and TRBJ1-1; D is unresolved. The CDR3 totals 15 residues. Per the germline V gene, CDR1 is MNHNS and CDR2 is SASEGT. The V gene lost 3 bases and the J gene lost 2 bases, with 13 bases spanning the gap. CDR3 in amino acids: CASSDPIAGNTEAFF. The CDR3 bases are TGTGCCAGCAGTGATCCGATAGCGGGCAACACTGAAGCTTTCTTT.

This clonotype has only a few counts. The chain joins TRBV7-9 to TRBJ2-1, with D possibly matching TRBD2 (6 bases). Germline V lookup: CDR1 SEHNR, CDR2 FQNEAQ (reference sequence). The CDR3 length is 16 residues. The germline V and J ends were trimmed by 1 base and 2 bases, with 12 bases remaining between them. CDR3 sequence: CASSLGELATYNEQFF. The CDR3 DNA reads TGTGCCAGCAGCTTAGGGGAACTAGCCACCTACAATGAGCAGTTCTTC.

The V and J genes are TRBV5-4 and TRBJ2-4; maybe TRBD2 (6 bases). Germline values: CDR1 SGHNT, CDR2 YYREEE (reference sequence). The CDR3 loop spans 14 amino acids. V was cut by 1 base and J by 3 bases, with 8 bases left in between. The DNA for the CDR3 is TGTGCCAGCAGCTTGATGGGAGGCAAAAACATTCAGTACTTC. Amino acid sequence: CASSLMGGKNIQYF.

This clonotype came up many times. This chain connects TRBV19 to TRBJ2-5; 7 bases map to TRBD1. In germline, CDR1 is LNHDA, CDR2 SQIVND (reference sequence). The V segment lost 5 bases and the J segment 2 bases; nucleotides outside the gene matches: 20. The CDR3 sequence is 19 residues long. The chain's CDR3 is CASSPPWGRTGYSQETQYF. The DNA for the CDR3 is TGTGCCAGTAGTCCCCCGTGGGGACGGACAGGCTACTCACAAGAGACCCAGTACTTC.

Ten or more counts support this clonotype. The rearrangement uses TRBV27 and TRBJ2-1; TRBD2 might be the D (5 bases). Germline V gene data show CDR1 as MNHEY and CDR2 as SMNVEV (reference sequence). The length of the CDR3 is 15 residues. Deletions cut 3 bases from V and 9 bases from J, with 18 bases between. The DNA of the CDR3 is TGTGCCAGCAGTTTCCAAGCGCCGAGGGTTGGTGAGCAGTTCTTC. Its protein is CASSFQAPRVGEQFF.

The table lists this clonotype with many counts. V gene TRBV7-2 combines with J gene TRBJ1-1, with 7 positions matching TRBD1. Trimming cost V 5 bases and J 2 bases; bases outside gene matches: 8. Germline values: CDR1 SGHTA, CDR2 FQGNSA. The CDR3 spans 15 residues. Here the CDR3 reads CASSPWGTANTEAFF. The CDR3 coding sequence is TGTGCCAGCAGCCCCTGGGGGACAGCTAACACTGAAGCTTTCTTT.

At least ten counts were recorded for this clonotype. V usage is TRBV12-3 or TRBV12-4 and J usage is TRBJ1-5; TRBD1 might be the D (5 bases). The CDR3 has 15 residues. V lost 6 bases, J lost 9 bases, and 21 bases lay in between. The CDR3 spells CASRPDTGEVRPQHF. The DNA for the CDR3 is TGTGCCAGCAGGCCGGACACGGGGGAGGTAAGGCCCCAGCATTTT.

This clonotype was detected a few times. V is TRBV9 and J is TRBJ2-3; D is unresolved. The CDR3 consists of 14 residues. Germline CDR1 reads SGDLS; CDR2 reads YYNGEE. Trimming took off 4 bases at V and 1 base at J, with 10 bases between the two ends. CDR3 region: CASSTRSGTDTQYF. The CDR3 region has the DNA TGTGCCAGCAGCACCCGCTCGGGCACAGATACGCAGTATTTT.

This clonotype was detected many times. The gene calls are TRBV28 and TRBJ1-2; possible D gene TRBD1, 5 bases. Germline V gene lookup returns CDR1 MDHEN and CDR2 SYDVKM. The CDR3 has 12 amino acids. V was shortened by 3 bases and J by 8 bases, with 10 bases between the two germline ends. CDR3 loop: CASSFGDRGYTF. CDR3 sequence (DNA): TGTGCCAGCAGTTTCGGAGACAGAGGCTACACCTTC.

This clonotype has ten or more counts. The chain employs TRBV20-1 and TRBJ2-7; D gene unclear. V lost 3 bases, J lost 3 bases, and 12 bases lay in between. Looked up from germline, CDR1 is DFQATT and CDR2 is SNEGSKA (reference sequence). The CDR3 runs to 13 residues. The CDR3 sequence: CSARVGGYYEQYF. The CDR3 DNA reads as TGCAGTGCTAGGGTCGGCGGTTACTACGAGCAGTACTTC.

This clonotype showed up many times. The chain carries TRBV2 and TRBJ2-5; D is tentatively TRBD1 or TRBD2 (5 bases each). Trimming removed 3 bases from V and 1 base from J, with 6 bases in between. The CDR3 has 13 amino acids. CDR1 and CDR2 from the germline V gene are SNHLY and FYNNEI. CDR3 protein: CASSEGVQETQYF. DNA of the CDR3: TGTGCCAGCAGTGAGGGGGTCCAAGAGACCCAGTACTTC.

This clonotype appeared many times. The chain combines TRBV2 with TRBJ1-2; 7 bases fit TRBD1. Per germline, CDR1 SNHLY and CDR2 FYNNEI. J gave up 4 bases and V 7 bases, and 9 bases lay outside the gene matches. The length of the CDR3 is 14 residues. CDR3 DNA: TGTGCCAGCAACTCGGGACAGCCTGGCTATGGCTACACCTTC. Protein product: CASNSGQPGYGYTF.

The chain recombines TRBV19 with TRBJ1-6; D is undetermined. The CDR3 extends over 13 amino acids. Germline loops: CDR1 LNHDA, CDR2 SQIVND (reference sequence). Trimming left V 7 bases short and J 7 bases short, with 11 bases between. The CDR3 nucleotides read TGTGCCAGTAACCACGGGGAAAATTCACCCCTCCACTTT. This translates into CASNHGENSPLHF.

The chain has TRBV19 and TRBJ2-7, with 7 bases that match TRBD2. The CDR3 covers 15 residues. Trimming cost V 5 bases and J 1 base; bases outside gene matches: 8. Germline V lookup: CDR1 LNHDA, CDR2 SQIVND (reference sequence). DNA for the CDR3: TGTGCCAGTAGTCGGGGAGGGGACTTATCCTACGAGCAGTACTTC. Encoded protein: CASSRGGDLSYEQYF. The full variable domain, rest sourced from reference TRBV19 and TRBJ2-7, is DGGITQSPKYLFRKEGQNVTLSCEQNLNHDAMYWYRQDPGQGLRLIYYSQIVNDFQKGDIAEGYSVSREKKESFPLTVTSAQKNPTAFYLCASSRGGDLSYEQYFGPGTRLTVT.